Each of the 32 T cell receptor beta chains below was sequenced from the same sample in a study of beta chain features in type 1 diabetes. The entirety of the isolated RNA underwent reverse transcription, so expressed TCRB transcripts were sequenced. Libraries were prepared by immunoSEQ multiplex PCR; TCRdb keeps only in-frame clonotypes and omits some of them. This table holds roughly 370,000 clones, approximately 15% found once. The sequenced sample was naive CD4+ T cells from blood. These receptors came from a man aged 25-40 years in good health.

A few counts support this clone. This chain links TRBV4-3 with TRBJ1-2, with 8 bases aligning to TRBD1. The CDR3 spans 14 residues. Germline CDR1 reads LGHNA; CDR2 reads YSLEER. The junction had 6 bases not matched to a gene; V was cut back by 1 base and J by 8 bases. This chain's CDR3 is CASSQVRQGMGYTF. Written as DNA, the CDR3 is TGCGCCAGCAGCCAAGTTCGACAGGGGATGGGCTACACCTTC.

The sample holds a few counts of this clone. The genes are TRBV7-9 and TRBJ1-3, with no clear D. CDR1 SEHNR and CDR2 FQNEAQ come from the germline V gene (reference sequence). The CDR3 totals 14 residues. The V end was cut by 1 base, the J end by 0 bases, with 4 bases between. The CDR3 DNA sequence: TGTGCCAGCAGCTTAGTTAGCTCTGGAAACACCATATATTTT. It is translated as CASSLVSSGNTIYF.

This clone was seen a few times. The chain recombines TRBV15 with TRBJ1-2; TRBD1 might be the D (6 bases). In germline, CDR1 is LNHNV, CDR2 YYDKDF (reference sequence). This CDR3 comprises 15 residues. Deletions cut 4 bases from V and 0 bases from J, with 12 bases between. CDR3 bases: TGTGCCACCAGCAAGAAAGACAGGACTAACTATGGCTACACCTTC. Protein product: CATSKKDRTNYGYTF.

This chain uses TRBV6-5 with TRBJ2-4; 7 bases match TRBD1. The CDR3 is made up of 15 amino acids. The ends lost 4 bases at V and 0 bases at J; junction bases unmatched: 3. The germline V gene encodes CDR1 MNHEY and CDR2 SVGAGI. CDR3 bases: TGTGCCAGCAGTTTCAACAGGGGAGCCAAAAACATTCAGTACTTC. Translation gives CASSFNRGAKNIQYF.

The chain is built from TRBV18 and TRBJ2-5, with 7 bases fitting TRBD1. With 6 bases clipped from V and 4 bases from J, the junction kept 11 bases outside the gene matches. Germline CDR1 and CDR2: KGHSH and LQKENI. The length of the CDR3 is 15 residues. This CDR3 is CASSPRGTVAETQYF. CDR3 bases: TGTGCCAGCTCGCCCCGAGGGACAGTAGCAGAGACCCAGTACTTC.

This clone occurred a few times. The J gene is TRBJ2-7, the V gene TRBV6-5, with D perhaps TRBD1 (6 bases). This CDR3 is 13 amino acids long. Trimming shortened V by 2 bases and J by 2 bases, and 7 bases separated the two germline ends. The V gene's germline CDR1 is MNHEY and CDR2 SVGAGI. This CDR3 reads CASSYRDTYEQYF. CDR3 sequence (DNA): TGTGCCAGCAGTTACCGGGACACCTACGAGCAGTACTTC.

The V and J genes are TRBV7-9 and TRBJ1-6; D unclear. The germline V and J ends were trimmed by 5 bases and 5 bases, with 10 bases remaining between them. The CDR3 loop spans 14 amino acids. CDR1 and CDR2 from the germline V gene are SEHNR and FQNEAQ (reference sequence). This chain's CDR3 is CASSLRPNNSPLHF. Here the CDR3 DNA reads TGTGCCAGCAGCCTCCGGCCTAATAATTCACCCCTCCACTTT.

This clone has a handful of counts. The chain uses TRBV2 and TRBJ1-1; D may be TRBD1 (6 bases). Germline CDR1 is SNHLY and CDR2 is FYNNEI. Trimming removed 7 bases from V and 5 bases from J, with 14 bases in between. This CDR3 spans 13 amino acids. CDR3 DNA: TGTGCCAGCACAAAGTTAGGACAGACTGAAGCTTTCTTT. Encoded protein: CASTKLGQTEAFF.

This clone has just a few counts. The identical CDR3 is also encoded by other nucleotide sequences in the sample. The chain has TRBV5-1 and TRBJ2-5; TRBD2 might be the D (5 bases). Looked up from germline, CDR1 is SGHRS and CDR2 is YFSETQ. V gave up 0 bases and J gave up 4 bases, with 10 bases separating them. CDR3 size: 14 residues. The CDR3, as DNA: TGCGCCAGCAGCTTGGGGACGGGGTTAGAGACCCAGTACTTC. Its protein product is CASSLGTGLETQYF.

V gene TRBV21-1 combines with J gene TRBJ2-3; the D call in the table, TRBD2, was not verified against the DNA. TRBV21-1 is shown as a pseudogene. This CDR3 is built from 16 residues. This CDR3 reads CASKTRSSGSTDTQYF. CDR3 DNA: TGTGCCAGCAAGACACGGTCTAGCGGAAGCACAGATACGCAGTATTTT.

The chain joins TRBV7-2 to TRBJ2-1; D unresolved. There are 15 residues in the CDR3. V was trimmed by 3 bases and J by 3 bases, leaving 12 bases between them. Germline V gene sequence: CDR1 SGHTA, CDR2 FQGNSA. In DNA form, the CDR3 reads TGTGCCAGCAGCTTTGTCGCACGTAACTACAATGAGCAGTTCTTC. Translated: CASSFVARNYNEQFF. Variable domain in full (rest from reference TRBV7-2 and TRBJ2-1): GAGVSQSPSNKVTEKGKDVELRCDPISGHTALYWYRQSLGQGLEFLIYFQGNSAPDKSGLPSDRFSAERTGGSVSTLTIQRTQQEDSAVYLCASSFVARNYNEQFFGPGTRLTVL.

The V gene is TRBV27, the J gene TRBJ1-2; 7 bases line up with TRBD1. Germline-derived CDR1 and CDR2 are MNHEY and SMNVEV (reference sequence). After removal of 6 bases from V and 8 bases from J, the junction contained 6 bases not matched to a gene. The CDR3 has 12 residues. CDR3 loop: CASRLSGGGYTF. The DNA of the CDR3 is TGTGCCAGCAGACTTTCAGGGGGAGGCTACACCTTC.

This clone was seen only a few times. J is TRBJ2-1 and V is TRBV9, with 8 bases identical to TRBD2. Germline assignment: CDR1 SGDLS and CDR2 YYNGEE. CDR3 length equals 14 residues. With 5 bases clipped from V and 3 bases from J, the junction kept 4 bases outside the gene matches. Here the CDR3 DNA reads TGTGCCAGCAGTGGGCTAGCGGGCTACAATGAGCAGTTCTTC. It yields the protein CASSGLAGYNEQFF.

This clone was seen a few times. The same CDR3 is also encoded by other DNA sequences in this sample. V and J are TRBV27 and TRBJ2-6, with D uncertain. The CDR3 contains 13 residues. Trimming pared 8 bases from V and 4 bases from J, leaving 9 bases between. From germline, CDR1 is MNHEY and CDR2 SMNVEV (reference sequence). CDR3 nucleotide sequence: TGTGCCAGCTCATTCGCCGGGGCCAACGTCCTGACTTTC. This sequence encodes CASSFAGANVLTF.

The CDR3 DNA reads as TGTGCCAGCAGCATGGCGGCCCGAAATCTCTATGGCTACACCTTC. This gives the protein CASSMAARNLYGYTF. The chain employs TRBV7-2 and TRBJ1-2; D remains ambiguous. This CDR3 has 15 residues. The V gene's germline CDR1 is SGHTA and CDR2 FQGNSA. Trimming removed 5 bases at V and 4 bases at J, with 17 bases between. The full variable domain, its missing parts supplied by reference TRBV7-2 and TRBJ1-2, is GAGVSQSPSNKVTEKGKDVELRCDPISGHTALYWYRQSLGQGLEFLIYFQGNSAPDKSGLPSDRFSAERTGGSVSTLTIQRTQQEDSAVYLCASSMAARNLYGYTFGSGTRLTVV.

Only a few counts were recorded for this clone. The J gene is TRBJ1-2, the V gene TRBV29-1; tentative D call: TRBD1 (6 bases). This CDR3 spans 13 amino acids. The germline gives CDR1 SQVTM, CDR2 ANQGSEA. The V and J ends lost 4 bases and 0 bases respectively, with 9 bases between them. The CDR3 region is CSVGTDTNYGYTF. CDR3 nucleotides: TGCAGCGTTGGGACAGACACTAACTATGGCTACACCTTC.

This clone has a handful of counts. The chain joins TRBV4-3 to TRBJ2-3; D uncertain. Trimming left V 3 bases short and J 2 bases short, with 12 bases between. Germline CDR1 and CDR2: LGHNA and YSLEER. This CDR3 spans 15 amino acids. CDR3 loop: CASSQGTPATDTQYF. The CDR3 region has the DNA TGCGCCAGCAGCCAGGGCACTCCTGCCACAGATACGCAGTATTTT.

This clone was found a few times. CDR3 in DNA: TGTGCCAGCAGTTTACCTGGGACTCATCATGAGCAGTTCTTC. It encodes CASSLPGTHHEQFF. The rearrangement joins TRBV27 to TRBJ2-1; D perhaps matches TRBD2 (6 bases). V was pared by 2 bases and J by 8 bases, with 13 bases between. CDR3 length: 14 residues. In germline, CDR1 is MNHEY, CDR2 SMNVEV (reference sequence).

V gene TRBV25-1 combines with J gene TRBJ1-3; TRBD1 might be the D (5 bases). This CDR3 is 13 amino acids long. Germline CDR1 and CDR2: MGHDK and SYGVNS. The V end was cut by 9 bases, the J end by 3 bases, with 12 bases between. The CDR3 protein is CASDQGGGNTIYF. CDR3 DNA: TGTGCCAGTGATCAGGGTGGTGGAAACACCATATATTTT. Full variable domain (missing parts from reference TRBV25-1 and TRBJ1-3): EADIYQTPRYLVIGTGKKITLECSQTMGHDKMYWYQQDPGMELHLIHYSYGVNSTEKGDLSSESTVSRIRTEHFPLTLESARPSHTSQYLCASDQGGGNTIYFGEGSWLTVV.

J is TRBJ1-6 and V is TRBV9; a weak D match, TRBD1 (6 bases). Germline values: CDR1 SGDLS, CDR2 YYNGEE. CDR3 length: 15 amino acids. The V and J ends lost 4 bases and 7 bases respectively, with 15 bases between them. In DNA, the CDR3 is TGTGCCAGCAGCTGGGCCGCAGGGGAGAATTCACCCCTCCACTTT. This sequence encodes CASSWAAGENSPLHF.

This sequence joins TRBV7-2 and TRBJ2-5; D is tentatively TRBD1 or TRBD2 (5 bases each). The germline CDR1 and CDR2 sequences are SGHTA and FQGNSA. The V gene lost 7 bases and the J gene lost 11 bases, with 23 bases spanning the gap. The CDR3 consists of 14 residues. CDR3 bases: TGTGCCAGCACTCCCGGGACGCAATCTCCTAGGCAGTACTTC. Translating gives CASTPGTQSPRQYF.

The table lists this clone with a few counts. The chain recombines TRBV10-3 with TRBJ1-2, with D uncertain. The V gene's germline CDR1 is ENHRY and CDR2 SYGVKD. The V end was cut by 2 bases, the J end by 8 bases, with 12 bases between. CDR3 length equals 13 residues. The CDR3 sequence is CAISEEEGIGYTF. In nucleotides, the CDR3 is TGTGCCATCAGTGAGGAGGAGGGAATAGGCTACACCTTC.

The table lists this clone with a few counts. The CDR3 DNA reads TGTGCCAGTAGTATACGGACAGGCACAGATACGCAGTATTTT. It yields the protein CASSIRTGTDTQYF. The chain carries TRBV19 and TRBJ2-3, with TRBD1 as a possible D gene (6 bases). Between the trimmed V and J ends, which lost 2 bases and 1 base, there was a span of 7 bases. CDR3 length equals 14 residues. Germline V gives CDR1 LNHDA, CDR2 SQIVND (reference sequence).

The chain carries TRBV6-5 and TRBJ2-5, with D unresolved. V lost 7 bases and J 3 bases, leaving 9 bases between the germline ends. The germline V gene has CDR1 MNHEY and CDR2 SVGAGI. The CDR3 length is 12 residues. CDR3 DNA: TGTGCCAGCATGAAAAGGGAAGAGACCCAGTACTTC. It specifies CASMKREETQYF.

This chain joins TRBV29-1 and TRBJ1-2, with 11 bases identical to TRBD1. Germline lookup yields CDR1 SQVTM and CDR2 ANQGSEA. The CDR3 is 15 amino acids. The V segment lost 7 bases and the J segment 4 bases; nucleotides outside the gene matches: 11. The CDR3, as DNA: TGCAGCGCAGACCGGGATGGGACAGGGGGCTATGGCTACACCTTC. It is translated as CSADRDGTGGYGYTF.

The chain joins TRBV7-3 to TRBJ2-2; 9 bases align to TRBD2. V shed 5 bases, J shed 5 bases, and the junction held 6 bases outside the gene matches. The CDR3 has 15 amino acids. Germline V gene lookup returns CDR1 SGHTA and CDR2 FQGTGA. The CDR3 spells CASSTNSGRTGELFF. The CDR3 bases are TGTGCCAGCAGCACCAATAGCGGGAGAACCGGGGAGCTGTTTTTT.

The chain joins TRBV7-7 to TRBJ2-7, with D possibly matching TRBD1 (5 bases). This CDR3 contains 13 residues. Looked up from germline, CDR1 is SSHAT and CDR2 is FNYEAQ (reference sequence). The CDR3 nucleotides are TGTGCTAGCAGCTCAGGGCTACCCTACGAGCAGTACGTC. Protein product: CASSSGLPYEQYV.

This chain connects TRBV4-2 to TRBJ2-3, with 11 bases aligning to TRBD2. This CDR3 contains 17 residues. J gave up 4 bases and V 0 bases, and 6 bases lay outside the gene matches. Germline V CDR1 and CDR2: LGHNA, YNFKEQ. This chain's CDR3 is CASSQDLLAGGPDTQYF. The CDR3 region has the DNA TGTGCCAGCAGCCAAGATTTGCTAGCGGGAGGCCCAGATACGCAGTATTTT.

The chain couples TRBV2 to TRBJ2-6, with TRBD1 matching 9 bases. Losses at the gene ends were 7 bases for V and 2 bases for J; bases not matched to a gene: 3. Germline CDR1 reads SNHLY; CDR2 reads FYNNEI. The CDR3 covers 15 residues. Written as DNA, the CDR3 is TGTGCCAGCAAAACAGGGGGCGCTGGGGCCAACGTCCTGACTTTC. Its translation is CASKTGGAGANVLTF.

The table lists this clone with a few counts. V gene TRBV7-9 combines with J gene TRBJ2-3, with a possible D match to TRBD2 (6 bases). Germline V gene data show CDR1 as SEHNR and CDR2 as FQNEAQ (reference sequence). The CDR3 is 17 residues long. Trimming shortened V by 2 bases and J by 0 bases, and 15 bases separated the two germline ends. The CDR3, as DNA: TGTGCCAGCAGCTTACGGGGGACCCCAGGTAGCACAGATACGCAGTATTTT. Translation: CASSLRGTPGSTDTQYF.

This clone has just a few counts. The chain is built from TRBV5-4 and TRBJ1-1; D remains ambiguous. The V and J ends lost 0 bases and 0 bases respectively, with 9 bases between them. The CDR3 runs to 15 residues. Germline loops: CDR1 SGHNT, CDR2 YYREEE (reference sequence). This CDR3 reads CASSLGGLMNTEAFF. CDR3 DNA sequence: TGTGCCAGCAGCTTGGGCGGGTTAATGAACACTGAAGCTTTCTTT.

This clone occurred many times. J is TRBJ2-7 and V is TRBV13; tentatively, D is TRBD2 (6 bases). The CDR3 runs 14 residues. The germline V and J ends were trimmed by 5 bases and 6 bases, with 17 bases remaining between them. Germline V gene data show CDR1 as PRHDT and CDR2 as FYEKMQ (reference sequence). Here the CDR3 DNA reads TGTGCCAGCAGCCTCGGGACTTTGGGAGTCGAGCAGTACTTC. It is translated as CASSLGTLGVEQYF.